This TCR beta chain derives from a study of blood T cell repertoires in COVID-19. About the research overall: Sample material is recorded as cDNA or gDNA derived from T cells, B-cell-depleted T cells, or PBMCs.

Per the original methods: Amplification of reference gene primers provided the estimated nucleated cell counts. Assay used: immunoSEQ multiplex PCR; TCRdb lists only in-frame clones, some missing. The D gene and trimming were derived from the DNA, and the V and J assignments and clone size from that table. This sample has 200,000 to 250,000 clones, with about 78% found just once. This clone has only one observation. V dropped 7 bases and J dropped 9 bases, with 10 bases sitting between them. Per germline, CDR1 MNHEY and CDR2 SVGAGI. The CDR3 covers 11 residues. The sample comprised peripheral blood. The TCR originated in a woman aged 70-85 years with acute or convalescent COVID-19. The V gene is TRBV6-5, the J gene TRBJ2-1; a possible D gene is TRBD2 (6 bases). This chain's CDR3 is CASTEGREQFF. CDR3 bases: TGTGCCAGCACGGAGGGGCGTGAGCAGTTCTTC.